This T cell receptor beta chain was found in a study of blood T cell repertoires in COVID-19. For the study at large: From T cells, B-cell-depleted T cells, or PBMCs came the material, which was cDNA or gDNA.

In the original processing: Estimation of nucleated cell counts relied on the amplification of reference gene primers. Sequencing was performed with immunoSEQ multiplex PCR; in TCRdb, only in-frame clones are kept and a portion is missing. V and J calls and clone size follow that table, whereas D and trimming were derived from the DNA. In the table there are 100,000 to 120,000 clones, about 90% of which are singletons. The sample was peripheral blood. The sequence came from a woman between 45 and 60 years old with acute or convalescent COVID-19.

CDR3 region: CAISGIDSPLHF. CDR3 DNA: TGTGCCATCAGTGGAATAGATTCACCCCTCCACTTT. This chain joins TRBV10-3 and TRBJ1-6; D remains unclear. Germline CDR1 reads ENHRY; CDR2 reads SYGVKD. This CDR3 region has 12 residues. V lost 4 bases and J 8 bases, leaving 6 bases between the germline ends.